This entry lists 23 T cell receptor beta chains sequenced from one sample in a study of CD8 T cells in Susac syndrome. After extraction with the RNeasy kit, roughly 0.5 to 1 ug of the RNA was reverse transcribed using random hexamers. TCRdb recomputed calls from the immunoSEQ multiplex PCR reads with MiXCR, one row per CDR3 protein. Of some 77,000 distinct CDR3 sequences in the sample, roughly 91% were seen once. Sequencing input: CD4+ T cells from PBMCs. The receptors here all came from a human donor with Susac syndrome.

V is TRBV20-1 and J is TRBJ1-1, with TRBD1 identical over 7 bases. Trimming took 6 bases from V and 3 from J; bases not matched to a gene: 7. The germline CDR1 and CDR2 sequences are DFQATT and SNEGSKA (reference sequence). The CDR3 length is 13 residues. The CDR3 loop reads CSAPGGGHTEAFF. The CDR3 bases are TGCAGTGCCCCGGGAGGGGGCCACACTGAAGCTTTCTTT.

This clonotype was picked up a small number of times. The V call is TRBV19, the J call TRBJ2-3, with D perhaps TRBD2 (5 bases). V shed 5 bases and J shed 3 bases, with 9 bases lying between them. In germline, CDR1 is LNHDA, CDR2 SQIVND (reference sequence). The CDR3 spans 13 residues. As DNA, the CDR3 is TGTGCCAGTAGTCGACCGGGAACAGATACGCAGTATTTT. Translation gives CASSRPGTDTQYF.

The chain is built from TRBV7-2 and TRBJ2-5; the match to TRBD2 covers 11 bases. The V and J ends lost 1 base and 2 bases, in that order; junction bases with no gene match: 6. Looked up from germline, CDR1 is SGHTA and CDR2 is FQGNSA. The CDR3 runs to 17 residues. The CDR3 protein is CASSLGLAGNRQETQYF. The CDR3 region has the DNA TGTGCCAGCAGCTTAGGACTAGCGGGGAACCGGCAAGAGACCCAGTACTTC.

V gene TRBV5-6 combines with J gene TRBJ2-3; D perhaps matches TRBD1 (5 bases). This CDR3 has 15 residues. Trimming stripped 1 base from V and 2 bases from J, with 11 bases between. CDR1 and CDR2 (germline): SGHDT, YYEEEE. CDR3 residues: CASSLYRPNTDTQYF. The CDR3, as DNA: TGTGCCAGCAGCTTGTACAGGCCCAACACAGATACGCAGTATTTT.

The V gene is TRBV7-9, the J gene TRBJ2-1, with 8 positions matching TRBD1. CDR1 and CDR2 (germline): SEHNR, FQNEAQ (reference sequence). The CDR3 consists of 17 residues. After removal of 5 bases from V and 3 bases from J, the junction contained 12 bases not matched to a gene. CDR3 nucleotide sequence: TGTGCCAGCAGCCCACGGGTAACAGGGGGTAGCTACAATGAGCAGTTCTTC. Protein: CASSPRVTGGSYNEQFF.

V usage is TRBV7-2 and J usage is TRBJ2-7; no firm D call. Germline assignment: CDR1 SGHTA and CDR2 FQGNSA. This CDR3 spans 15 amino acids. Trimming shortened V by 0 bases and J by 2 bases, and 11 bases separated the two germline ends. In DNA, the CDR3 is TGTGCCAGCAGCTTAGCGATAGGAGCGCCCTACGAGCAGTACTTC. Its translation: CASSLAIGAPYEQYF.

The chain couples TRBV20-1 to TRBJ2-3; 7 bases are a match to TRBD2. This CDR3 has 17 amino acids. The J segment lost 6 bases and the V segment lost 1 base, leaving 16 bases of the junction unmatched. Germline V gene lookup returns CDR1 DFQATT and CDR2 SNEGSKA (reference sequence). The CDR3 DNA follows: TGCAGTGCTAGAGTGGCGGGAGCATTAAGCCTTAAGGATACGCAGTATTTT. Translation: CSARVAGALSLKDTQYF.

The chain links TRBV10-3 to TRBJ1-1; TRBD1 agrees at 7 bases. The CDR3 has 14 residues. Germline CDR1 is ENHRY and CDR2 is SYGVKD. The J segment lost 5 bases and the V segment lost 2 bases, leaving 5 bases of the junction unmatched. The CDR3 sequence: CAISEGQAGTEAFF. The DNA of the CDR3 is TGTGCCATCAGTGAGGGACAGGCGGGGACTGAAGCTTTCTTT.

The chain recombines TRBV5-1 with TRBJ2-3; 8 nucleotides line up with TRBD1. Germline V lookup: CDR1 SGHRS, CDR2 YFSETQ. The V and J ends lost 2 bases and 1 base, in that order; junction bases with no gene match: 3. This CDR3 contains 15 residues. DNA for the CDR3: TGCGCCAGCAGCTTTAAACAGGGGGGCACAGATACGCAGTATTTT. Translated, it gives CASSFKQGGTDTQYF.

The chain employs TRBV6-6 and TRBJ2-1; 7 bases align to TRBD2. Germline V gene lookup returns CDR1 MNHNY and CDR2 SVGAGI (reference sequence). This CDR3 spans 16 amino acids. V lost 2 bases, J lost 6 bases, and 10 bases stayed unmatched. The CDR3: CASSYPGGSGANEQFF. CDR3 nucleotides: TGTGCCAGCAGTTACCCCGGGGGAAGCGGGGCCAATGAGCAGTTCTTC.

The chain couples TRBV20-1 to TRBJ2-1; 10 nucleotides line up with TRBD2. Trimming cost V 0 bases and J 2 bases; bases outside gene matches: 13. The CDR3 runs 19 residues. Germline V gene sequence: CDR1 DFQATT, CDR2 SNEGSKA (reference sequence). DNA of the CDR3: TGCAGTGCTAGAGATATCTTGTCCAGCGGGAGGGGGACCTACAATGAGCAGTTCTTC. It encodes CSARDILSSGRGTYNEQFF.

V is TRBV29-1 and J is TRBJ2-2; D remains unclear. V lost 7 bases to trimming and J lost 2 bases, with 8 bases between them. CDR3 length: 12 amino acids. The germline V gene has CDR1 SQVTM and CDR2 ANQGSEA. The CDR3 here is CSAKFNTGELFF. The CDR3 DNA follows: TGCAGCGCAAAATTTAACACCGGGGAGCTGTTTTTT.

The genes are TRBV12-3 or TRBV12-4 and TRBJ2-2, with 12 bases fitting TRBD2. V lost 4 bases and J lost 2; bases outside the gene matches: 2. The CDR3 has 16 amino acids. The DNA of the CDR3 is TGTGCCAGCAGTTCGGGACTAGCGGGTAACACCGGGGAGCTGTTTTTT. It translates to CASSSGLAGNTGELFF.

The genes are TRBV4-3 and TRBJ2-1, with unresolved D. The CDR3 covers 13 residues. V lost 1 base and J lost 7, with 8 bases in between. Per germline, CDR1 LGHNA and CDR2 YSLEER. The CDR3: CASSQGGANEQFF. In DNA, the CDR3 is TGCGCCAGCAGCCAAGGCGGAGCAAATGAGCAGTTCTTC.

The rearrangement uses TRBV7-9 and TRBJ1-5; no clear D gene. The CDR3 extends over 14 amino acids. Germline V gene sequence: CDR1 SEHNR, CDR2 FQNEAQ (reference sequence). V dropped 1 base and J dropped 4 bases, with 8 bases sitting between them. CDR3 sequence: CASSLGRDNQPQHF. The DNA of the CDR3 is TGTGCCAGCAGCTTAGGGAGAGATAATCAGCCCCAGCATTTT.

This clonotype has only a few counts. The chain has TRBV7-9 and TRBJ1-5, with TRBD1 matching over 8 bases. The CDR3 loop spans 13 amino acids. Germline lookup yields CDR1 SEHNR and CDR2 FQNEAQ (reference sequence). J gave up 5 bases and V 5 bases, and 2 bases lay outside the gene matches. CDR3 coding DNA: TGTGCCAGCAGCATACAGGGGGATCAGCCCCAGCATTTT. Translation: CASSIQGDQPQHF.

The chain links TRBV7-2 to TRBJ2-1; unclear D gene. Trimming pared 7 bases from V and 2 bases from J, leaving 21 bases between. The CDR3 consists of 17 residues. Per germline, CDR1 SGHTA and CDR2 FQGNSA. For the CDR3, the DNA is TGTGCCAGCACCCTGAAGTTTAGGGCTAGGACCTACAATGAGCAGTTCTTC. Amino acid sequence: CASTLKFRARTYNEQFF.

The CDR3 bases are TGTGCCAGCCGAGGAGGCAGGGGCGACTATGGCTACACCTTC. It encodes CASRGGRGDYGYTF. The gene calls are TRBV2 and TRBJ1-2; possibly TRBD1 for D (6 bases). There are 14 residues in the CDR3. V shed 8 bases and J shed 3 bases, with 16 bases lying between them. The germline V gene encodes CDR1 SNHLY and CDR2 FYNNEI.

CDR3 nucleotides: TGTGCCAGCAGTGAATCCGGGACAGTCCAAGAGACCCAGTACTTC. It translates to CASSESGTVQETQYF. V and J are TRBV25-1 and TRBJ2-5, with TRBD1 matching 7 bases. Trimming at V came to 1 base and at J to 1 base, leaving 3 bases not matched to a gene. The germline CDR1 and CDR2 sequences are MGHDK and SYGVNS. The CDR3 consists of 15 residues. Complete variable domain (other parts from reference TRBV25-1 and TRBJ2-5): EADIYQTPRYLVIGTGKKITLECSQTMGHDKMYWYQQDPGMELHLIHYSYGVNSTEKGDLSSESTVSRIRTEHFPLTLESARPSHTSQYLCASSESGTVQETQYFGPGTRLLVL.

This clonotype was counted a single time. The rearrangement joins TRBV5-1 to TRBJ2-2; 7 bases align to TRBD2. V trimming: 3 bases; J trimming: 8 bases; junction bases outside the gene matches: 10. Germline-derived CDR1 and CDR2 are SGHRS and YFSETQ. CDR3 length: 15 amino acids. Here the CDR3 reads CASSYLTGGAGELFF. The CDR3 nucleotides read TGCGCCAGCAGCTATTTGACGGGAGGCGCTGGGGAGCTGTTTTTT.

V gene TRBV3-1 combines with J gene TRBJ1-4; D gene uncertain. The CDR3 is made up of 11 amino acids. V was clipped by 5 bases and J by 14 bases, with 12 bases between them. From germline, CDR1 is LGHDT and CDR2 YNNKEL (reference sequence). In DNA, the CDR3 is TGTGCCAGCAGCTCTGGGCAGGTTCTGTTTTTT. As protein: CASSSGQVLFF.

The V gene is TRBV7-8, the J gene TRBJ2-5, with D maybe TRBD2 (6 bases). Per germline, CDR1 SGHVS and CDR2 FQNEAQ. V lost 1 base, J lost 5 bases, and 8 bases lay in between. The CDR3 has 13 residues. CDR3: CASSLDGRETQYF. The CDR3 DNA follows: TGTGCCAGCAGCTTAGATGGGAGGGAGACCCAGTACTTC.

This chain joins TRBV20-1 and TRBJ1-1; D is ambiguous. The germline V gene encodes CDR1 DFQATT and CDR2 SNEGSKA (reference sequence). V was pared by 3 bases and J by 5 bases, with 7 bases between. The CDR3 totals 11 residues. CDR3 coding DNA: TGCAGTGCTAGCTCGGGGACTGAAGCTTTCTTT. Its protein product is CSASSGTEAFF.